This TCR beta chain was retrieved from a study of blood T cell repertoires in COVID-19. Study at large: The United States, Italy and Spain supplied acute and convalescent COVID-19 samples. PBMCs, B-cell-depleted T cells, or T cells provided the cDNA or gDNA that made up the material.

The J segment lost 2 bases and the V segment lost 6 bases, leaving 7 bases of the junction unmatched. Germline loops: CDR1 MDHEN, CDR2 SYDVKM. The length of the CDR3 is 15 residues. Original processing methods: Reference gene primer amplification yielded estimated nucleated cell counts. Profiling relied on immunoSEQ multiplex PCR, and the TCRdb table lists in-frame clones only, not all of them. The DNA gave D and trimming, while V, J and clone size come from that table. Of more than 300,000 clones listed, around 86% are singletons. This chain joins TRBV28 and TRBJ1-3; 7 bases align to TRBD1. The TCR comes from a woman in her forties or fifties with acute or convalescent COVID-19. Sequencing was done on a sample of peripheral blood. CDR3 protein: CASSRIDRAGNTIYF. DNA for the CDR3: TGTGCCAGCAGCCGCATCGACAGGGCTGGAAACACCATATATTTT.